This T cell receptor beta chain was sequenced for a study of neoadjuvant anti-PD-1 for oral cavity cancer. Stated time point: after neoadjuvant nivolumab, at surgical resection. Most PBMC samples had roughly 0.45 ug input DNA in six replicates. The table came from immunoSEQ multiplex PCR; TCRdb's copy has only in-frame clones and leaves some out. In the table there are about 8,200 clones, 70% of which are singletons. V lost 3 bases to trimming and J lost 3 bases; unmatched junction nucleotides: 12. The CDR3 contains 17 residues. Germline-derived CDR1 and CDR2 are GTSNPN and SVGIG (reference sequence).

The material sequenced was PBMCs, taken after nivolumab (anti-PD-1) treatment. This TCR was sampled from a person aged 35-80 years with oral cavity squamous cell carcinoma. The chain joins TRBV30 to TRBJ1-1, with 11 bases aligning to TRBD1. Here the CDR3 reads CAWSGQGARGIYTEAFF. The DNA of the CDR3 is TGTGCCTGGAGCGGACAGGGGGCGCGAGGTATTTACACTGAAGCTTTCTTT.